This entry lists 31 T cell receptor beta chains sequenced from one sample in a study of CD4 T cell repertoires in COVID-19. Here immunoSEQ multiplex PCR was the method, and the copy in TCRdb shows in-frame clones only, minus some. The data show 60,000 to 90,000 clones, roughly 80% seen once. Sequencing used CD4+ T cells from peripheral blood, obtained after recovery from COVID-19. These receptors were taken from a human donor who had COVID-19.

This clone was counted between two and nine times. This chain connects TRBV7-8 to TRBJ2-7; 7 bases align to TRBD1. The length of the CDR3 is 12 residues. Germline trimming cut 5 bases from V and 9 bases from J; bases unmatched to any gene: 7. Germline CDR1 SGHVS, CDR2 FQNEAQ. CDR3 nucleotides: TGTGCCAGCAGCATGACACAGGGGCCGCAGTACTTC. Its translation: CASSMTQGPQYF.

The chain is built from TRBV6-5 and TRBJ1-1, with TRBD1 as a possible D gene (5 bases). Germline loops: CDR1 MNHEY, CDR2 SVGAGI. Trimming removed 0 bases from V and 1 base from J, with 6 bases in between. CDR3 length equals 14 residues. This CDR3 reads CASSYSGRNTEAFF. DNA of the CDR3: TGTGCCAGCAGTTACTCGGGACGGAACACTGAAGCTTTCTTT.

This chain uses TRBV28 with TRBJ1-3; possible D gene TRBD1, 6 bases. Looked up from germline, CDR1 is MDHEN and CDR2 is SYDVKM. The CDR3 is 13 residues long. The V gene lost 6 bases and the J gene lost 8 bases, with 14 bases spanning the gap. The CDR3 nucleotides are TGTGCCAGCAGCTCAGGGGAAGTACACACCATATATTTT. Its protein is CASSSGEVHTIYF.

The chain has TRBV5-1 and TRBJ2-1; D may correspond to TRBD1 or TRBD2 (5 bases each). In germline, CDR1 is SGHRS, CDR2 YFSETQ. The CDR3 sequence is 15 residues long. V was trimmed by 4 bases and J by 2 bases, leaving 13 bases between them. CDR3 in amino acids: CASSPGTVAYNEQFF. The CDR3 bases are TGCGCCAGCAGCCCCGGGACGGTCGCCTACAATGAGCAGTTCTTC. Drawing the rest from reference TRBV5-1 and TRBJ2-1, the complete variable domain is KAGVTQTPRYLIKTRGQQVTLSCSPISGHRSVSWYQQTPGQGLQFLFEYFSETQRNKGNFPGRFSGRQFSNSRSEMNVSTLELGDSALYLCASSPGTVAYNEQFFGPGTRLTVL.

The chain's CDR3 is CASRKGLAGDEQYF. Written as DNA, the CDR3 is TGTGCCAGCAGGAAAGGACTAGCGGGAGACGAGCAGTACTTC. The chain employs TRBV11-2 and TRBJ2-7, with 13 nucleotides matching TRBD2. After removal of 6 bases from V and 5 bases from J, the junction contained 4 bases not matched to a gene. The CDR3 loop spans 14 amino acids. CDR1 and CDR2 (germline): SGHAT, FQNNGV. Filled out from reference TRBV11-2 and TRBJ2-7, the complete variable domain reads EAGVAQSPRYKIIEKRQSVAFWCNPISGHATLYWYQQILGQGPKLLIQFQNNGVVDDSQLPKDRFSAERLKGVDSTLKIQPAKLEDSAVYLCASRKGLAGDEQYFGPGTRLTVT.

The rearrangement joins TRBV7-6 to TRBJ2-7; D may be TRBD2 (5 bases). The CDR3 contains 12 residues. V gave up 4 bases and J gave up 5 bases, with 9 bases separating them. The germline CDR1 and CDR2 sequences are SGHVS and FNYEAQ. CDR3 coding DNA: TGTGCCAGCAGCTATACTAGAGACGAGCAGTACTTC. Its protein is CASSYTRDEQYF.

The chain links TRBV27 to TRBJ2-5; weak D call: TRBD2 (6 bases). This CDR3 spans 11 amino acids. Trimming cost V 3 bases and J 7 bases, with 6 bases left between them. Germline lookup yields CDR1 MNHEY and CDR2 SMNVEV (reference sequence). This CDR3 is CASSLGGTQYF. CDR3 DNA sequence: TGTGCCAGCAGTTTGGGGGGGACCCAGTACTTC.

The V gene is TRBV11-2, the J gene TRBJ1-4; D not certain. This CDR3 is 15 amino acids long. Germline loops: CDR1 SGHAT, CDR2 FQNNGV. The V gene lost 1 base and the J gene lost 6 bases, with 12 bases spanning the gap. The CDR3, as DNA: TGTGCCAGCAGCTTAGGTCCAGGTTGGGATGAAAAACTGTTTTTT. The encoded protein is CASSLGPGWDEKLFF.

V gene TRBV7-2 combines with J gene TRBJ1-3; 7 bases align to TRBD1. The CDR3 extends over 14 amino acids. The germline gives CDR1 SGHTA, CDR2 FQGNSA. V was clipped by 5 bases and J by 2 bases; unmatched bases: 3. CDR3 nucleotides: TGTGCCAGCAGCGTACAGGGGACTGGAAACACCATATATTTT. It encodes CASSVQGTGNTIYF. The full variable domain, with the rest looked up from reference TRBV7-2 and TRBJ1-3, is GAGVSQSPSNKVTEKGKDVELRCDPISGHTALYWYRQSLGQGLEFLIYFQGNSAPDKSGLPSDRFSAERTGGSVSTLTIQRTQQEDSAVYLCASSVQGTGNTIYFGEGSWLTVV.

The J gene is TRBJ2-1, the V gene TRBV6-4; 15 bases map to TRBD2. This CDR3 region has 19 residues. V shed 4 bases and J 0 bases; nucleotides not matched to a gene: 7. Germline-derived CDR1 and CDR2 are MRHNA and SNTAGT. For the CDR3, the DNA is TGTGCCAGCAGTGGGACTAGCGGGAGGGGGCCTCGCTCCTACAATGAGCAGTTCTTC. Amino acid sequence: CASSGTSGRGPRSYNEQFF.

The V gene is TRBV30, the J gene TRBJ1-3; maybe TRBD1 (5 bases). Between the trimmed V and J ends, which lost 5 bases and 4 bases, there was a span of 12 bases. This CDR3 region has 13 residues. Germline V gene lookup returns CDR1 GTSNPN and CDR2 SVGIG (reference sequence). The CDR3 here is CAWSPGPGNTIYF. CDR3 bases: TGTGCCTGGTCCCCAGGGCCCGGAAACACCATATATTTT.

This chain joins TRBV3-1 (or the pseudogene TRBV3-2) and TRBJ2-2; the match to TRBD1 covers 7 bases. The germline V gene has CDR1 LGHDT and CDR2 YNNKEL (reference sequence). The CDR3 covers 13 residues. J was trimmed by 4 bases and V by 6 bases; bases with no gene match: 2. The CDR3 DNA is TGTGCCAGCAGATACAGGGGCACCGGGGAGCTGTTTTTT. Its protein is CASRYRGTGELFF.

This clone was seen at least ten times. The V and J genes are TRBV27 and TRBJ1-2; tentative D call: TRBD1 (5 bases). Deletions cut 6 bases from V and 4 bases from J, with 12 bases between. The CDR3 extends over 13 amino acids. The germline gives CDR1 MNHEY, CDR2 SMNVEV (reference sequence). The CDR3 protein is CASSKDRFYGYTF. The CDR3 region has the DNA TGTGCCAGCAGCAAAGACAGATTCTATGGCTACACCTTC.

The chain combines TRBV6-2 or TRBV6-3 with TRBJ1-3; the D gene is possibly TRBD1 (5 bases). The V gene's germline CDR1 is MNHEY and CDR2 SVGEGT. This CDR3 comprises 15 residues. V lost 0 bases to trimming and J lost 6 bases, with 12 bases between them. The DNA for the CDR3 is TGTGCCAGCAGTTACTCGTGGGGCTTCGAAAACACCATATATTTT. The encoded protein is CASSYSWGFENTIYF.

This clone was seen just once. V and J are TRBV6-5 and TRBJ2-3; 7 nucleotides line up with TRBD2. The CDR3 contains 15 residues. Germline CDR1 and CDR2: MNHEY and SVGAGI. With 8 bases clipped from V and 1 base from J, the junction kept 9 bases outside the gene matches. Here the CDR3 DNA reads TGTGCCAGCCAGCGGGAATGGGTGGGCACAGATACGCAGTATTTT. Protein product: CASQREWVGTDTQYF.

A single count supports this clone. The gene calls are TRBV11-1 and TRBJ2-1, with 9 bases identical to TRBD2. The CDR3 consists of 15 residues. V trimming: 3 bases; J trimming: 8 bases; junction bases outside the gene matches: 8. Germline CDR1 reads SGHAT; CDR2 reads FQDESV (reference sequence). CDR3 residues: CASSFSGGPSYEQFF. CDR3 bases: TGTGCCAGCAGCTTTAGCGGGGGCCCTTCCTATGAGCAGTTCTTC.

The CDR3 DNA sequence: TGCGCCAGCAGCCCGCAGACAGTTGGAGAGACCCAGTACTTC. Translated, it gives CASSPQTVGETQYF. J is TRBJ2-5 and V is TRBV5-1, with D tentatively TRBD1 (5 bases). Deletions cut 4 bases from V and 4 bases from J, with 14 bases between. The V gene's germline CDR1 is SGHRS and CDR2 YFSETQ. This CDR3 has 14 amino acids.

The chain combines TRBV10-3 with TRBJ2-3; TRBD2 might be the D (6 bases). The CDR3 covers 12 residues. With 10 bases removed from V and 3 bases from J, the gap between germline ends came to 11 bases. Germline V gene lookup returns CDR1 ENHRY and CDR2 SYGVKD. The CDR3: CATVGGTDTQYF. The CDR3 DNA reads as TGTGCCACCGTGGGGGGAACAGATACGCAGTATTTT.

The chain links TRBV5-8 to TRBJ2-2, with D perhaps matching TRBD2 (6 bases). The ends were cut back, 2 bases at V and 3 bases at J, with 11 bases in the middle. Per germline, CDR1 SGHTS and CDR2 YDEGEE. The CDR3 is made up of 15 amino acids. The CDR3 is CASSFGGIHTGELFF. The CDR3 DNA reads as TGTGCCAGCAGCTTCGGGGGAATTCACACCGGGGAGCTGTTTTTT. The variable domain in full, with the rest retrieved from reference TRBV5-8 and TRBJ2-2, is EAGVTQSPTHLIKTRGQQATLRCSPISGHTSVYWYQQALGLGLQFLLWYDEGEERNRGNFPPRFSGRQFPNYSSELNVNALELEDSALYLCASSFGGIHTGELFFGEGSRLTVL.

The CDR3 DNA sequence: TGCAGTGCTCCTTTAGCGAATGAGCAGTTCTTC. This encodes CSAPLANEQFF. This chain links TRBV20-1 with TRBJ2-1; D perhaps matches TRBD2 (5 bases). The germline gives CDR1 DFQATT, CDR2 SNEGSKA (reference sequence). The CDR3 consists of 11 residues. Trimming stripped 5 bases from V and 7 bases from J, with 9 bases between.

The CDR3 is CASSAIAGNTGELFF. Here the CDR3 DNA reads TGTGCCAGCAGTGCGATAGCGGGGAACACCGGGGAGCTGTTTTTT. This rearrangement joins TRBV6-4 to TRBJ2-2, with TRBD2 matching over 7 bases. The V gene's germline CDR1 is MRHNA and CDR2 SNTAGT. Trimming cost V 4 bases and J 1 base; bases outside gene matches: 3. The CDR3 has 15 residues.

This chain links TRBV19 with TRBJ1-5, with 9 positions matching TRBD1. CDR1 is LNHDA and CDR2 is SQIVND in the germline V gene (reference sequence). Unmatched junction bases numbered 1, after V lost 2 bases and J lost 2 bases. This CDR3 is built from 15 residues. In DNA, the CDR3 is TGTGCCAGTAGTATAAGGACAGGGGGCAATCAGCCCCAGCATTTT. The encoded protein is CASSIRTGGNQPQHF.

The chain recombines TRBV12-3 or TRBV12-4 with TRBJ1-2; D uncertain. The CDR3 has 12 residues. Trimming took 3 bases from V and 7 from J, leaving 9 bases between them. In nucleotides, the CDR3 is TGTGCCAGCAGTTTGGAGGGAGGTGGCTACACCTTC. Translating it yields CASSLEGGGYTF.

This clone has more than one count but fewer than ten. The chain carries TRBV29-1 and TRBJ1-2; 9 bases are shared with TRBD1. The germline V gene has CDR1 SQVTM and CDR2 ANQGSEA. CDR3 size: 16 residues. The V segment lost 4 bases and the J segment 7 bases; nucleotides outside the gene matches: 16. The CDR3 is CSVGAGQGGALSGYTF. Written as DNA, the CDR3 is TGCAGCGTTGGCGCGGGACAGGGTGGGGCCTTATCTGGCTACACCTTC.

This clone was counted only a few times. The V gene is TRBV5-1, the J gene TRBJ1-1; TRBD1 aligns across 10 bases. The J segment lost 5 bases and the V segment lost 5 bases, leaving 9 bases of the junction unmatched. From germline, CDR1 is SGHRS and CDR2 YFSETQ. The length of the CDR3 is 15 residues. The CDR3, as DNA: TGCGCCAGCAGTTCTGGCCGGGGACAGGGGACTGAAGCTTTCTTT. Translating gives CASSSGRGQGTEAFF.

The V and J genes are TRBV3-1 (or the pseudogene TRBV3-2) and TRBJ2-4; TRBD2 matches at 9 bases. There are 13 residues in the CDR3. The germline V gene encodes CDR1 LGHDT and CDR2 YNNKEL (reference sequence). V was pared by 5 bases and J by 9 bases, with 5 bases of the junction left unmatched. The CDR3 sequence is CASSEAGGSIQYF. The CDR3 DNA reads TGTGCCAGCAGCGAGGCGGGGGGGAGCATTCAGTACTTC.

The chain combines TRBV5-8 with TRBJ1-6, with 8 nucleotides matching TRBD1. J gave up 7 bases and V 4 bases, and 4 bases lay outside the gene matches. The CDR3 has 14 residues. Germline lookup yields CDR1 SGHTS and CDR2 YDEGEE. The CDR3 DNA reads as TGTGCCAGCAGCGAGGACAGGGCAAATTCACCCCTCCACTTT. Translating it yields CASSEDRANSPLHF.

V gene TRBV19 combines with J gene TRBJ1-1; TRBD1 matches 8 bases. The CDR3 is 14 amino acids. J gave up 5 bases and V 4 bases, and 6 bases lay outside the gene matches. CDR1 and CDR2 from the germline V gene are LNHDA and SQIVND (reference sequence). In DNA form, the CDR3 reads TGTGCCAGTAGTAGACTACAGGGGGGGACTGAAGCTTTCTTT. As protein: CASSRLQGGTEAFF.

V usage is TRBV15 and J usage is TRBJ2-5; D is ambiguous. CDR3 length: 14 residues. V lost 5 bases and J 3 bases, leaving 13 bases between the germline ends. CDR1 and CDR2 from the germline V gene are LNHNV and YYDKDF (reference sequence). CDR3 region: CATSPTVIEETQYF. The CDR3 DNA reads as TGTGCCACCAGCCCGACGGTTATTGAAGAGACCCAGTACTTC. The variable domain in full, completed from reference TRBV15 and TRBJ2-5, reads DAMVIQNPRYQVTQFGKPVTLSCSQTLNHNVMYWYQQKSSQAPKLLFHYYDKDFNNEADTPDNFQSRRPNTSFCFLDIRSPGLGDTAMYLCATSPTVIEETQYFGPGTRLLVL.

The J gene is TRBJ2-7, the V gene TRBV10-3; D not certain. The CDR3 sequence is 13 residues long. Trimming took off 7 bases at V and 5 bases at J, with 15 bases between the two ends. Germline V gives CDR1 ENHRY, CDR2 SYGVKD. This CDR3 is CAINGRRVDEQYF. CDR3 DNA sequence: TGTGCCATCAACGGCAGGAGAGTAGACGAGCAGTACTTC.

This chain joins TRBV10-3 and TRBJ1-6; the D gene is possibly TRBD1 (5 bases). V was pared by 0 bases and J by 5 bases, with 11 bases between. This CDR3 has 16 residues. Germline CDR1 and CDR2: ENHRY and SYGVKD. The CDR3 DNA reads TGTGCCATCAGTGAGTCGGCAGGGCGGAATAATTCACCCCTCCACTTT. This sequence encodes CAISESAGRNNSPLHF.